A single sample gave rise to the 27 T cell receptor beta chains below, sequenced in a study of beta chain features in type 1 diabetes. General study results and limits: There was a moderate but significant shortening of TCRB CDR3s in all four CD4+ subsets of Type 1 diabetes patients.

Expressed TCRB transcripts were sequenced because the isolated RNA had all been reverse transcribed beforehand. Repertoires were generated with immunoSEQ multiplex PCR, while TCRdb's copy carries only in-frame clones and drops some. The table has roughly 180,000 clones, approximately 8.1% seen once; the top ten hold approximately 0.85%. No antigen is known for these receptors. The source material was central memory CD4+ T cells from blood. These receptors were obtained from a woman in her thirties or forties with type 1 diabetes.

This clone was recorded a few times. The sample carries other DNA sequences with the same CDR3. The CDR3 is CASSRLSGNTIYF. CDR3 in DNA: TGCGCCAGCAGCCGTTTATCTGGAAACACCATATATTTT. The chain combines TRBV4-3 with TRBJ1-3; no firm D call. From germline, CDR1 is LGHNA and CDR2 YSLEER. CDR3 length equals 13 residues. V was trimmed by 4 bases and J by 1 base, leaving 5 bases between them.

This clone came up a few times. The chain carries TRBV9 and TRBJ1-5, with a tentative D call TRBD1 (5 bases). Germline V gives CDR1 SGDLS, CDR2 YYNGEE. V lost 0 bases, J lost 5 bases, and 12 bases lay in between. The CDR3 has 15 amino acids. This CDR3 is CASSVGSIGDQPQHF. In nucleotides, the CDR3 is TGTGCCAGCAGCGTAGGTTCTATAGGGGATCAGCCCCAGCATTTT.

A few counts support this clone. This rearrangement joins TRBV7-2 to TRBJ2-3, with D maybe TRBD2 (7 bases). The V and J ends lost 4 bases and 6 bases respectively, with 11 bases between them. CDR3 length equals 13 residues. Germline V lookup: CDR1 SGHTA, CDR2 FQGNSA. The CDR3 spells CASSSAGADTQYF. The DNA for the CDR3 is TGTGCCAGCAGCTCGGCGGGGGCGGATACGCAGTATTTT.

There are a few counts of this clone. The chain is built from TRBV5-1 and TRBJ2-2; TRBD1 matches 8 bases. The CDR3 is made up of 16 amino acids. V shed 3 bases, J shed 3 bases, and the junction held 7 bases outside the gene matches. From germline, CDR1 is SGHRS and CDR2 YFSETQ. The CDR3: CASSWTGSGDTGELFF. CDR3 nucleotide sequence: TGCGCCAGCAGCTGGACAGGGTCAGGGGACACCGGGGAGCTGTTTTTT.

The sample holds a few counts of this clone. J is TRBJ1-5 and V is TRBV6-5, with D possibly being TRBD1 (5 bases). The length of the CDR3 is 14 residues. V gave up 2 bases and J gave up 1 base, with 6 bases separating them. Germline V CDR1 and CDR2: MNHEY, SVGAGI. The DNA of the CDR3 is TGTGCCAGCAGTTACGGGGCGAGCAATCAGCCCCAGCATTTT. This gives the protein CASSYGASNQPQHF.

This clone was found a few times. This chain connects TRBV29-1 to TRBJ2-2; 12 bases align to TRBD2. CDR3 length: 14 residues. V was pared by 7 bases and J by 6 bases, with 6 bases of the junction left unmatched. CDR1 and CDR2 from the germline V gene are SQVTM and ANQGSEA. The CDR3 region is CSAKLAGGPGELFF. In DNA form, the CDR3 reads TGCAGCGCGAAACTAGCGGGAGGTCCCGGGGAGCTGTTTTTT.

V and J are TRBV5-4 and TRBJ1-1, with 8 bases matching TRBD1. The ends lost 5 bases at V and 1 base at J; junction bases unmatched: 4. CDR3 length equals 14 residues. Germline loops: CDR1 SGHNT, CDR2 YYREEE (reference sequence). The CDR3 reads CASRAGQANTEAFF. The CDR3 bases are TGTGCCAGCAGGGCGGGACAGGCGAACACTGAAGCTTTCTTT. Complete variable domain (other parts from reference TRBV5-4 and TRBJ1-1): ETGVTQSPTHLIKTRGQQVTLRCSSQSGHNTVSWYQQALGQGPQFIFQYYREEENGRGNFPPRFSGLQFPNYSSELNVNALELDDSALYLCASRAGQANTEAFFGQGTRLTVV.

This clone was found a few times. V usage is TRBV28 and J usage is TRBJ1-5, with D uncertain. From germline, CDR1 is MDHEN and CDR2 SYDVKM. Deletions cut 4 bases from V and 2 bases from J, with 21 bases between. The CDR3 sequence is 18 residues long. This chain's CDR3 is CASSSPRGGGIGNQPQHF. The CDR3, as DNA: TGTGCCAGCAGTTCTCCCCGAGGTGGAGGGATCGGCAATCAGCCCCAGCATTTT.

V is TRBV30 and J is TRBJ1-1; a possible D gene is TRBD1 (5 bases). Deletions cut 3 bases from V and 1 base from J, with 12 bases between. The CDR3 totals 14 residues. Germline lookup yields CDR1 GTSNPN and CDR2 SVGIG (reference sequence). CDR3 in amino acids: CAWRVGGKNTEAFF. CDR3 sequence (DNA): TGTGCCTGGAGGGTGGGGGGGAAGAACACTGAAGCTTTCTTT.

This clone came up a few times. The chain employs TRBV5-6 and TRBJ2-3, with TRBD1 matching 7 bases. The CDR3 runs 14 residues. Germline CDR1 is SGHDT and CDR2 is YYEEEE. V was clipped by 4 bases and J by 0 bases; unmatched bases: 2. CDR3 loop: CASSPQGSTDTQYF. As DNA, the CDR3 is TGTGCCAGCAGCCCACAGGGGAGCACAGATACGCAGTATTTT.

This clone was detected only a few times. As DNA, the CDR3 is TGCGCCAGCAGCTCCTGGGGGGGAGATGAAAAACTGTTTTTT. This gives the protein CASSSWGGDEKLFF. V gene TRBV5-1 combines with J gene TRBJ1-4; tentative D call: TRBD1 (5 bases). This CDR3 has 14 residues. V was pared by 3 bases and J by 6 bases, with 12 bases between. The germline V gene encodes CDR1 SGHRS and CDR2 YFSETQ.

The chain uses TRBV30 and TRBJ1-4, with 7 positions matching TRBD1. Germline-derived CDR1 and CDR2 are GTSNPN and SVGIG (reference sequence). This CDR3 is built from 15 residues. Trimming removed 6 bases from V and 5 bases from J; junction bases left unmatched: 12. The CDR3 reads CACYTAGGRNEKLFF. The CDR3 region has the DNA TGTGCCTGCTACACGGCAGGGGGAAGGAATGAAAAACTGTTTTTT.

This clone appeared many times. The V call is TRBV19, the J call TRBJ2-2, with 11 positions matching TRBD1. J gave up 3 bases and V 2 bases, and 5 bases lay outside the gene matches. This CDR3 has 17 amino acids. Germline CDR1 LNHDA, CDR2 SQIVND (reference sequence). This CDR3 reads CASSIRRGQGDTGELFF. In DNA form, the CDR3 reads TGTGCCAGTAGTATAAGGCGGGGACAGGGGGACACCGGGGAGCTGTTTTTT.

The genes are TRBV7-2 and TRBJ1-5; D is unresolved. V was pared by 4 bases and J by 2 bases, with 12 bases between. The V gene's germline CDR1 is SGHTA and CDR2 FQGNSA. The CDR3 totals 15 residues. CDR3 amino acids: CASSSNTNGNQPQHF. The CDR3 DNA reads as TGTGCCAGCAGCTCCAACACCAATGGCAATCAGCCCCAGCATTTT. The entire variable domain, with the rest obtained from reference TRBV7-2 and TRBJ1-5, is as follows: GAGVSQSPSNKVTEKGKDVELRCDPISGHTALYWYRQSLGQGLEFLIYFQGNSAPDKSGLPSDRFSAERTGGSVSTLTIQRTQQEDSAVYLCASSSNTNGNQPQHFGDGTRLSIL.

The chain combines TRBV7-9 with TRBJ1-2, with TRBD1 as a possible D gene (6 bases). V was shortened by 2 bases and J by 1 base, with 20 bases between the two germline ends. In germline, CDR1 is SEHNR, CDR2 FQNEAQ (reference sequence). The CDR3 totals 18 residues. CDR3 nucleotides: TGTGCCAGCAGCTTAAACAGGGCGAGTACCGTCAGTAACTATGGCTACACCTTC. Amino acid sequence: CASSLNRASTVSNYGYTF.

This clone occurred a few times. J is TRBJ2-1 and V is TRBV27; 7 nucleotides align to TRBD2. CDR1 and CDR2 from the germline V gene are MNHEY and SMNVEV (reference sequence). J lost 7 bases, V lost 3 bases, and 6 bases had no gene match. This CDR3 comprises 14 residues. CDR3 residues: CASSLSRLANEQFF. As DNA, the CDR3 is TGTGCCAGCAGTTTGTCTCGACTAGCTAATGAGCAGTTCTTC.

The sample holds a few counts of this clone. V and J are TRBV28 and TRBJ2-1; 12 bases are shared with TRBD1. The CDR3 is made up of 17 amino acids. Germline V gene lookup returns CDR1 MDHEN and CDR2 SYDVKM. The V segment lost 5 bases and the J segment 7 bases; nucleotides outside the gene matches: 12. The CDR3 reads CASSIVPGQGARNEQFF. In nucleotides, the CDR3 is TGTGCCAGCAGTATAGTACCGGGACAGGGGGCCAGAAATGAGCAGTTCTTC.

This clone was observed a handful of times. This rearrangement joins TRBV5-6 to TRBJ2-2; the match to TRBD2 covers 7 bases. CDR1 is SGHDT, CDR2 YYEEEE, per germline. V trimming: 4 bases; J trimming: 7 bases; junction bases outside the gene matches: 10. The CDR3 covers 15 residues. The CDR3 reads CASSISGPRVGELFF. The CDR3 DNA is TGTGCCAGCAGCATTAGCGGGCCGAGGGTCGGGGAGCTGTTTTTT.

This chain joins TRBV4-3 and TRBJ2-7; 13 bases are shared with TRBD2. Germline loops: CDR1 LGHNA, CDR2 YSLEER. The CDR3 is 15 residues long. V shed 3 bases, J shed 6 bases, and the junction held 5 bases outside the gene matches. The CDR3 reads CASSQGLAGPREQYF. The CDR3, as DNA: TGCGCCAGCAGCCAGGGACTAGCGGGACCTCGCGAGCAGTACTTC.

The CDR3: CASSPPVSSYEQYF. The CDR3 bases are TGTGCCAGCTCACCACCGGTTAGCTCCTACGAGCAGTACTTC. The gene calls are TRBV18 and TRBJ2-7; D is unresolved. V was shortened by 0 bases and J by 0 bases, with 6 bases between the two germline ends. This CDR3 comprises 14 residues. CDR1 is KGHSH, CDR2 LQKENI, per germline.

The chain joins TRBV4-3 to TRBJ2-3; 8 bases map to TRBD1. This CDR3 region has 14 residues. Germline CDR1 and CDR2: LGHNA and YSLEER. Losses at the gene ends were 4 bases for V and 4 bases for J; bases not matched to a gene: 4. CDR3 nucleotide sequence: TGCGCCAGCAGCCGCGGACAGGGACCAGATACGCAGTATTTT. Its translation: CASSRGQGPDTQYF.

This clone has just a few counts. The chain carries TRBV7-2 and TRBJ1-3; D is unresolved. V shed 1 base and J shed 0 bases, with 7 bases lying between them. The CDR3 spans 15 residues. Germline values: CDR1 SGHTA, CDR2 FQGNSA. Written as DNA, the CDR3 is TGTGCCAGCAGCTTAGAACCGAGCTCTGGAAACACCATATATTTT. Residues: CASSLEPSSGNTIYF.

V gene TRBV2 combines with J gene TRBJ2-7; TRBD1 aligns across 10 bases. This CDR3 has 15 amino acids. CDR1 and CDR2 (germline): SNHLY, FYNNEI. The junction had 3 bases not matched to a gene; V was cut back by 4 bases and J by 0 bases. CDR3 residues: CASSGWTGGSYEQYF. Written as DNA, the CDR3 is TGTGCCAGCAGTGGGTGGACAGGGGGCTCCTACGAGCAGTACTTC.

The chain is built from TRBV4-3 and TRBJ1-2; 8 bases line up with TRBD1. V dropped 4 bases and J dropped 8; count of bases not matched to a gene: 12. The germline V gene has CDR1 LGHNA and CDR2 YSLEER. CDR3 length equals 15 residues. The CDR3 spells CASSRNGQGSEGYTF. In nucleotides, the CDR3 is TGCGCCAGCAGCCGGAACGGACAGGGATCGGAGGGCTACACCTTC.

In its sample, this clone was seen a few times. The V gene is TRBV11-3, the J gene TRBJ2-1; tentatively, D is TRBD2 (6 bases). The ends were cut back, 2 bases at V and 8 bases at J, with 16 bases in the middle. Per germline, CDR1 SGHNT and CDR2 YENEEA. The CDR3 consists of 15 residues. The CDR3: CASSLKRAQSDEQFF. The CDR3 coding sequence is TGTGCCAGCAGCTTAAAGCGGGCCCAATCGGATGAGCAGTTCTTC.

Only a few counts were recorded for this clone. V gene TRBV9 combines with J gene TRBJ2-1; no clear D gene. The V and J ends lost 0 bases and 4 bases respectively, with 11 bases between them. This CDR3 contains 15 residues. The V gene's germline CDR1 is SGDLS and CDR2 YYNGEE. CDR3 coding DNA: TGTGCCAGCAGCGTAGCTACCGGTTCATACAATGAGCAGTTCTTC. It codes for CASSVATGSYNEQFF.

The J gene is TRBJ2-1, the V gene TRBV19, with D perhaps TRBD1 (5 bases). Germline lookup yields CDR1 LNHDA and CDR2 SQIVND (reference sequence). The germline V and J ends were trimmed by 5 bases and 3 bases, with 11 bases remaining between them. The CDR3 length is 14 residues. This CDR3 reads CASSGRAIYNEQFF. The CDR3 region has the DNA TGTGCCAGTAGTGGCAGGGCCATCTACAATGAGCAGTTCTTC.